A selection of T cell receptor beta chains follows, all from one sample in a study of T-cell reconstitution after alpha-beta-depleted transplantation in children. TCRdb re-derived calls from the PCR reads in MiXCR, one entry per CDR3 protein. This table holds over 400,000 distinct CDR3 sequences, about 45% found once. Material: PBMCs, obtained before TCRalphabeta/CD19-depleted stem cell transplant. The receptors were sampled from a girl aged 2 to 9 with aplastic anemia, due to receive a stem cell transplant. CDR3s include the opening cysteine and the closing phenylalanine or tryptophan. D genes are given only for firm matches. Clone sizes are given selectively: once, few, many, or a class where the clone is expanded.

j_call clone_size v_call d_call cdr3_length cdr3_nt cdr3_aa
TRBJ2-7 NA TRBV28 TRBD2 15 TGTGCCAGCAGTCGGGGACTAGGCATCGCCTACGAGCAGTACTTC CASSRGLGIAYEQYF
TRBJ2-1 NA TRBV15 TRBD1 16 TGTGCCACCAGCAGAGATACCAGGACAGGGGGGAATGAGCAGTTCTTC CATSRDTRTGGNEQFF
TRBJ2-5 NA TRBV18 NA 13 TGTGCCAGCTCAAAGAGTATGGAGGACCCTAAGTACTTC CASSKSMEDPKYF
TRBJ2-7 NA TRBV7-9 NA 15 TGTGCCAGCAGCTTGAAGCTAGGACCCAACTACGAGCAGTACTTC CASSLKLGPNYEQYF
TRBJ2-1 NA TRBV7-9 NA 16 TGTGCCAGCAGCAATTTAGCGGTCCACTCCTACAATGAGCAGTTCTTC CASSNLAVHSYNEQFF
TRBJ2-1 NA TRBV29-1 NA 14 TGCAGCGTTGCCAGGGCGAGCTCCTACAATGAGCAGTTCTTC CSVARASSYNEQFF
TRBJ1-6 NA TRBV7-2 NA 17 TGTGCCAGCAGCTTAGTCGGGGGGACCGGGGCAGTTGGACCCCTCCACTTT CASSLVGGTGAVGPLHF
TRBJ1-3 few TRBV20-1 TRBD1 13 TGCAGTGCTAGAGACAGGGGGCTAAACACCATATATTTT CSARDRGLNTIYF
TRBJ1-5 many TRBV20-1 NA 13 TGCAGTGCTATGGAGGTATTAAACCAGCCCCAGCATTTT CSAMEVLNQPQHF
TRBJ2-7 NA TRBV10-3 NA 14 TGTGCCATCAGTGAGTCGCCGCCGCCCTACGAGCAGTACTTC CAISESPPPYEQYF
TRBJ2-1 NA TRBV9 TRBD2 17 TGTGCCAGCAGCGTAGCCCCGGGACTAGCGGGAGAGGGTGAGCAGTTCTTC CASSVAPGLAGEGEQFF
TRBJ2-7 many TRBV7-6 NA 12 TGTGCCAGCAGCTTCACAGGGTCCGAGCAGTACTTC CASSFTGSEQYF
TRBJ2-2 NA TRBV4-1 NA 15 TGCGCCAGCAGCCAAGTTGGGGGCCTCACCGGGGAGCTGTTTTTT CASSQVGGLTGELFF
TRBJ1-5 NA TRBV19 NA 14 TGTGCCAGTAGTAGAGGTTATAGCAATCAGCCCCAGCATTTT CASSRGYSNQPQHF
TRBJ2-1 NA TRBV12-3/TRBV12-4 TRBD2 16 TGTGCCAGCACCTCTAGCGGGGGGGTACTTTACAATGAGCAGTTCTTC CASTSSGGVLYNEQFF
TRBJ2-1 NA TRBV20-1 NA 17 TGCAGTGCCGCGGGTAGCGGAGGGGGGAGCTCCTACAATGAGCAGTTCTTC CSAAGSGGGSSYNEQFF
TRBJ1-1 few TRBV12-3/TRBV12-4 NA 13 TGTGCCAGCAGTTTCCCGAGGGGTTTTGAAGCTTTCTTT CASSFPRGFEAFF
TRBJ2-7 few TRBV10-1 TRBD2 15 TGCGCCAGCAGTGGAGGGGCTAGCGGGGAATACGAGCAGTACTTC CASSGGASGEYEQYF
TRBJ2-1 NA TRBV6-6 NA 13 TGTGCCAGCAGTTACCCAGGACACGATGAGCAGTTCTTC CASSYPGHDEQFF
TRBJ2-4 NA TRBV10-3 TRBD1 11 TGTGCCACTGGACAGGGAGACATTCAGTACTTC CATGQGDIQYF
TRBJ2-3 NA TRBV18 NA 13 TGTGCCAGCTCACCACTCGATGATGATACGCAGTATTTT CASSPLDDDTQYF
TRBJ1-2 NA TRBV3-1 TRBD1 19 TGTGCCAGCAGCCAAGCCCTAGTAACAACAGGGGCGCGAATGGATGGCTACACCTTC CASSQALVTTGARMDGYTF
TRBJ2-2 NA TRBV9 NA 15 TGTGCCAGCAGCGTAGGGGGCATCCACACCGGGGAGCTGTTTTTT CASSVGGIHTGELFF
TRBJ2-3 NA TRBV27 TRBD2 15 TGTGCCAGCAGATTAGGGGCGGGGGGGGCAGATACGCAGTATTTT CASRLGAGGADTQYF
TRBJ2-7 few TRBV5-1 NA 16 TGCGCCAGCAGCTGGGGAATGGGACGGGCCACCTACGAGCAGTACTTC CASSWGMGRATYEQYF
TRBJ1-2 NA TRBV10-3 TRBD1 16 TGTGCCATCAGTGACGCCGGGACAGGGGTTAACTATGGCTACACCTTC CAISDAGTGVNYGYTF
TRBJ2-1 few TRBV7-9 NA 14 TGTGCCAGCAGCCTAGGGTCTAGCCGTCATGAGCAGTTCTTC CASSLGSSRHEQFF
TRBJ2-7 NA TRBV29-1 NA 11 TGCAGCGTTGATTCGGAGTACGAGCAGTACTTC CSVDSEYEQYF
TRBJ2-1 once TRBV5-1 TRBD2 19 TGCGCCAGCAGCTTGGTCTCGTCTGGCGGGAGAATGTCCTACAATGAGCAGTTCTTC CASSLVSSGGRMSYNEQFF
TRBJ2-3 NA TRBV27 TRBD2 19 TGTGCCAGCAGACCGGCCGGGACTAGCGGGAGGGGAGTCACAGATACGCAGTATTTT CASRPAGTSGRGVTDTQYF
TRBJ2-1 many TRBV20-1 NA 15 TGCAGTGCTAGAGACTGGACCGGGTCCTACAATGAGCAGTTCTTC CSARDWTGSYNEQFF
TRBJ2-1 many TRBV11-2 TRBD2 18 TGTGCCAGCAGCTTAGGCGTTGGTACTAGCGGGAGTTACAATGAGCAGTTCTTC CASSLGVGTSGSYNEQFF
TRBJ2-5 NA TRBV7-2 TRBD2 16 TGTGCCAGCAGCTCGAGACTAGCGTCCCTCCAAGAGACCCAGTACTTC CASSSRLASLQETQYF
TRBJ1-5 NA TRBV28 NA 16 TGTGCCAGCAGTGTCGAATTTTTGAGGGCTGATCAGCCCCAGCATTTT CASSVEFLRADQPQHF
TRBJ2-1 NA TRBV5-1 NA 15 TGCGCCAGCAGCGTTATCGGGGGAGCCTACAATGAGCAGTTCTTC CASSVIGGAYNEQFF
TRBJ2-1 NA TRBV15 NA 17 TGTGCCACCAGCAGAGAACCAGCCCCAGTCTCCTACAATGAGCAGTTCTTC CATSREPAPVSYNEQFF
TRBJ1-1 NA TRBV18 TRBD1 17 TGTGCCAGCTCGCCCTATACTTTGACAGGGGGGAGGACTGAAGCTTTCTTT CASSPYTLTGGRTEAFF
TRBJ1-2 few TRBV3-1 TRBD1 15 TGTGCCAGCAGCCTACTGGGACAGCCGAACTATGGCTACACCTTC CASSLLGQPNYGYTF
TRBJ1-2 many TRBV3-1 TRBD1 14 TGTGCCAGCAGCCGCCCCGGGACAGGGCCAGGCTACACCTTC CASSRPGTGPGYTF